One and the same sample provided the 22 T cell receptor beta chains below, sequenced in a study of T cells in Graves' hyperthyroidism and ophthalmopathy. It was RNA transcripts that yielded the amplified TCR beta CDR3 regions. The TCR CDR3 was amplified in a first-round RT-PCR using the HTBI primer set. TCRdb analysed the multiplex PCR reads with MiXCR anew, one entry per CDR3 protein. The sample has about 380,000 distinct CDR3 sequences, approximately 12% seen once. Source material: blood. The receptors come from a man aged 30 to 39 with Graves' hyperthyroidism that later progressed to Graves' ophthalmopathy.

This chain links TRBV7-9 with TRBJ2-7; 9 bases agree with TRBD2. The CDR3 is made up of 15 amino acids. Germline V CDR1 and CDR2: SEHNR, FQNEAQ (reference sequence). The V segment lost 5 bases and the J segment 2 bases; nucleotides outside the gene matches: 7. CDR3 sequence reads: CASSRGGGGAYEQYF. CDR3 sequence (DNA): TGTGCCAGCAGCCGCGGGGGGGGGGGGGCCTACGAGCAGTACTTC.

This clonotype occurred a few times. CDR3 loop: CASSNHRDDEQFF. CDR3 DNA: TGTGCCAGCAGTAACCACAGGGACGATGAGCAGTTCTTC. V gene TRBV27 combines with J gene TRBJ2-1; D might be TRBD1 (6 bases). Germline assignment: CDR1 MNHEY and CDR2 SMNVEV (reference sequence). The V end lost 5 bases, the J end lost 8 bases, and 13 bases lay between the germline ends. The CDR3 has 13 residues.

This clonotype was recorded many times. The chain links TRBV24-1 to TRBJ1-5; D call uncertain. V dropped 3 bases and J dropped 7 bases, with 12 bases sitting between them. The CDR3 sequence is 14 residues long. In germline, CDR1 is KGHDR, CDR2 SFDVKD. The CDR3 spells CATSDPRVDQPQHF. The CDR3, as DNA: TGTGCCACCAGTGATCCGCGGGTCGACCAGCCCCAGCATTTT.

CDR3 sequence reads: CASSYSTGEGGANVLTF. Here the CDR3 DNA reads TGTGCCAGCAGTTACTCGACAGGGGAGGGTGGGGCCAACGTCCTGACTTTC. The chain is built from TRBV6-6 and TRBJ2-6; the D gene is possibly TRBD1 (8 bases). Deletions cut 0 bases from V and 3 bases from J, with 12 bases between. The germline V gene encodes CDR1 MNHNY and CDR2 SVGAGI (reference sequence). CDR3 length: 17 residues.

This clonotype showed up many times. The chain joins TRBV6-1 to TRBJ1-5; no firm D call. CDR1 and CDR2 from the germline V gene are MNHNS and SASEGT. With 10 bases removed from V and 0 bases from J, the gap between germline ends came to 10 bases. The CDR3 sequence is 13 residues long. The CDR3 DNA follows: TGTGCCACCTCCAGGTATAGCAATCAGCCCCAGCATTTT. Translated, it gives CATSRYSNQPQHF.

This clonotype was observed a single time. An end of the junction differs from the germline gene, which may be a read error. This chain links TRBV6-2 or TRBV6-3 with TRBJ2-7; D unclear. This CDR3 is built from 11 residues. Germline assignment: CDR1 MNHEY and CDR2 SVGEGT. The CDR3 DNA reads TGTGCCAGCAGTTACTACGGCGAGCGGTACTTC. It specifies CASSYYGERYF.

This clonotype has a count of ten or more. The gene calls are TRBV2 and TRBJ1-1; D perhaps matches TRBD1 (5 bases). Germline loops: CDR1 SNHLY, CDR2 FYNNEI. This CDR3 has 14 residues. Trimming stripped 4 bases from V and 4 bases from J, with 13 bases between. The CDR3 coding sequence is TGTGCCAGCAGTGGAGGGCAGGGCATCACTGAAGCTTTCTTT. This translates into CASSGGQGITEAFF.

This clonotype was seen a few times. The genes are TRBV7-9 and TRBJ2-2; 8 bases line up with TRBD2. The J segment lost 1 base and the V segment lost 8 bases, leaving 12 bases of the junction unmatched. CDR3 length: 17 residues. The germline CDR1 and CDR2 sequences are SEHNR and FQNEAQ (reference sequence). The CDR3 nucleotides read TGTGCCAGCCTTTTACGGGGGGGCCTCCTGAACACCGGGGAGCTGTTTTTT. It encodes CASLLRGGLLNTGELFF.

This clonotype showed up many times. J is TRBJ1-6 and V is TRBV27; D unclear. V lost 2 bases to trimming and J lost 8 bases, with 10 bases between them. Germline V CDR1 and CDR2: MNHEY, SMNVEV (reference sequence). This CDR3 contains 14 residues. CDR3 in amino acids: CASSLEGGYSPLHF. CDR3 coding DNA: TGTGCCAGCAGTTTAGAGGGAGGTTATTCACCCCTCCACTTT.

This clonotype was detected many times. The chain joins TRBV6-1 to TRBJ2-7; D unresolved. The CDR3 runs 15 residues. Trimming took off 5 bases at V and 3 bases at J, with 17 bases between the two ends. Per germline, CDR1 MNHNS and CDR2 SASEGT. The CDR3 here is CASSLALGPFYEQYF. CDR3 nucleotide sequence: TGTGCCAGCAGTTTAGCCCTCGGACCTTTCTACGAGCAGTACTTC.

The rearrangement uses TRBV9 and TRBJ1-6; D remains ambiguous. V was trimmed by 3 bases and J by 2 bases, leaving 6 bases between them. This CDR3 is 14 amino acids long. From germline, CDR1 is SGDLS and CDR2 YYNGEE. CDR3 amino acids: CASSAAAYNSPLHF. The CDR3 bases are TGTGCCAGCAGCGCTGCGGCCTATAATTCACCCCTCCACTTT.

Many counts were recorded for this clonotype. V gene TRBV28 combines with J gene TRBJ2-4; no firm D call. CDR1 MDHEN and CDR2 SYDVKM come from the germline V gene. V was trimmed by 3 bases and J by 0 bases, leaving 12 bases between them. The CDR3 consists of 16 residues. The CDR3 coding sequence is TGTGCCAGCAGTTTCAGGCAGACGGTAGCCAAAAACATTCAGTACTTC. Translating gives CASSFRQTVAKNIQYF. Full variable domain (missing parts from reference TRBV28 and TRBJ2-4): DVKVTQSSRYLVKRTGEKVFLECVQDMDHENMFWYRQDPGLGLRLIYFSYDVKMKEKGDIPEGYSVSREKKERFSLILESASTNQTSMYLCASSFRQTVAKNIQYFGAGTRLSVL.

This clonotype was recorded a few times. J is TRBJ1-5 and V is TRBV6-1, with 7 bases matching TRBD1. CDR1 MNHNS and CDR2 SASEGT come from the germline V gene. The CDR3 is 15 residues long. Germline trimming cut 6 bases from V and 1 base from J; bases unmatched to any gene: 6. The CDR3 sequence is CASRMGQMSNQPQHF. CDR3 bases: TGTGCCAGCAGGATGGGACAGATGAGCAATCAGCCCCAGCATTTT.

This clonotype was recorded a few times. This chain connects TRBV6-5 to TRBJ2-5, with TRBD1 matching over 9 bases. Germline values: CDR1 MNHEY, CDR2 SVGAGI. The V gene end was trimmed by 1 base and the J gene end by 2 bases; junction bases not matched to a gene: 5. The CDR3 runs 16 residues. The CDR3 is CASSYLTGTGQETQYF. CDR3 bases: TGTGCCAGCAGTTACTTAACCGGGACAGGGCAAGAGACCCAGTACTTC.

The rearrangement links TRBV20-1 to TRBJ2-2; 9 nucleotides align to TRBD2. Germline assignment: CDR1 DFQATT and CDR2 SNEGSKA (reference sequence). J was trimmed by 11 bases and V by 3 bases; bases with no gene match: 7. The CDR3 is made up of 13 amino acids. The CDR3 DNA sequence: TGCAGTGCTAGTAGCGCGGGGGGGGTCGAGCTGTTTTTT. It yields the protein CSASSAGGVELFF.

The J gene is TRBJ2-1, the V gene TRBV15; 7 bases fit TRBD1. The CDR3 length is 12 residues. The germline CDR1 and CDR2 sequences are LNHNV and YYDKDF (reference sequence). Trimming at V came to 5 bases and at J to 7 bases, leaving 2 bases not matched to a gene. CDR3 sequence (DNA): TGTGCCACCAGCGGCAGGGGGAATGAGCAGTTCTTC. It codes for CATSGRGNEQFF.

This clonotype was detected ten times or more. The chain combines TRBV5-5 with TRBJ1-1; weak D call: TRBD1 (5 bases). Germline loops: CDR1 SGHKS, CDR2 YYEKEE (reference sequence). This CDR3 has 15 amino acids. V was cut by 4 bases and J by 5 bases, with 18 bases left in between. The CDR3 nucleotides read TGTGCCAGCAGCGTATTCAGGGCCTTGGAGACTGAAGCTTTCTTT. This codes for CASSVFRALETEAFF.

The table lists this clonotype with many counts. CDR3 in amino acids: CASGLGNTEAFF. CDR3 nucleotide sequence: TGTGCTAGTGGCCTGGGTAACACTGAAGCTTTCTTT. The chain carries TRBV12-5 and TRBJ1-1, with D unclear. This CDR3 is 12 amino acids long. In germline, CDR1 is LGHNT, CDR2 FRNRAP. V shed 6 bases and J shed 2 bases, with 7 bases lying between them.

There are many counts of this clonotype. The CDR3 is CASSYSGYSNQPQHF. The CDR3 DNA reads TGTGCCAGCAGTTACTCGGGGTATAGCAATCAGCCCCAGCATTTT. The V gene is TRBV6-6, the J gene TRBJ1-5; D unclear. V lost 0 bases, J lost 0 bases, and 6 bases lay in between. This CDR3 region has 15 residues. Per the germline V gene, CDR1 is MNHNY and CDR2 is SVGAGI (reference sequence).

Worth noting for this clonotype: One end of the junction does not line up with germline, which may come from a read error. The DNA for the CDR3 is TGTGCCAGCAGTATGTCAGGGTTCTCCTACAAGCAGTACTTC. Protein sequence: CASSMSGFSYKQYF. This chain uses TRBV28 with TRBJ2-7; D is possibly TRBD1 (5 bases). Germline V lookup: CDR1 MDHEN, CDR2 SYDVKM. CDR3 length: 14 residues.

The sample holds many counts of this clonotype. J is TRBJ1-3 and V is TRBV2, with D unclear. Trimming left V 6 bases short and J 4 bases short, with 10 bases between. Germline V gene lookup returns CDR1 SNHLY and CDR2 FYNNEI. The CDR3 sequence is 13 residues long. The CDR3, as DNA: TGTGCCAGCAGGCCCGGGTTCGGAAACACCATATATTTT. This encodes CASRPGFGNTIYF.

This clonotype was detected a few times. The chain recombines TRBV20-1 with TRBJ1-2; D gene unclear. The germline gives CDR1 DFQATT, CDR2 SNEGSKA (reference sequence). CDR3 length: 13 amino acids. With 6 bases removed from V and 4 bases from J, the gap between germline ends came to 15 bases. The CDR3 protein is CSATPGGFYGYTF. The CDR3 region has the DNA TGCAGTGCGACCCCGGGAGGGTTCTATGGCTACACCTTC.